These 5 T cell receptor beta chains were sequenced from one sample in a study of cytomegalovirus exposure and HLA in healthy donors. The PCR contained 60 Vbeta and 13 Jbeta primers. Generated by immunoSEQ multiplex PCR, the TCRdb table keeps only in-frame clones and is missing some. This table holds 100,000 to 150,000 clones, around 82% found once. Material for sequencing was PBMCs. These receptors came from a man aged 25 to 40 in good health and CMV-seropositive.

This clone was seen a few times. The CDR3 sequence: CASTGSSGNTIYF. The CDR3 DNA reads TGCGCCAGCACGGGGAGCTCTGGAAACACCATATATTTT. The V call is TRBV5-1, the J call TRBJ1-3; D is uncertain. The ends were cut back, 6 bases at V and 0 bases at J, with 7 bases in the middle. The CDR3 totals 13 residues. Germline lookup yields CDR1 SGHRS and CDR2 YFSETQ. The full variable domain, in which reference TRBV5-1 and TRBJ1-3 provide the parts outside the CDR3, is KAGVTQTPRYLIKTRGQQVTLSCSPISGHRSVSWYQQTPGQGLQFLFEYFSETQRNKGNFPGRFSGRQFSNSRSEMNVSTLELGDSALYLCASTGSSGNTIYFGEGSWLTVV.

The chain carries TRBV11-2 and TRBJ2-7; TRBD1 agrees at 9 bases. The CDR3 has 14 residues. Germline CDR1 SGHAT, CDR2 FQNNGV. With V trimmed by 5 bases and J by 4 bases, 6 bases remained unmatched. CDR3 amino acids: CASSVGQGLYEQYF. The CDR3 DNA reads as TGTGCCAGCAGCGTCGGACAGGGGTTATACGAGCAGTACTTC.

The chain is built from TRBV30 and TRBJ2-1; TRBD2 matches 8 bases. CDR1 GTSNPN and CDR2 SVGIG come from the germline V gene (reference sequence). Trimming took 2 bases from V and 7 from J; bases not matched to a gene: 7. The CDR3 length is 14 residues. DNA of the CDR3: TGTGCCTGGAGTCCTTCACTAGCGGCGAATGAGCAGTTCTTC. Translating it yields CAWSPSLAANEQFF.

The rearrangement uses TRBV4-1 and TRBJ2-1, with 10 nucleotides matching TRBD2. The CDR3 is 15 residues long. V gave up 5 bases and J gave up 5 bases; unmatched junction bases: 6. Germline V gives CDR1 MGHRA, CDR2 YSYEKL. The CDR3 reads CASSYPGTSDNEQFF. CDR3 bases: TGCGCCAGCAGCTATCCCGGGACTAGCGACAATGAGCAGTTCTTC.

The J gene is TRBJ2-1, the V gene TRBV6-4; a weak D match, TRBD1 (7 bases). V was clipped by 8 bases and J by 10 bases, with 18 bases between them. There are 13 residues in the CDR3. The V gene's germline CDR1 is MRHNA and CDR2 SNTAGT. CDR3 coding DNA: TGTGCCAGCTCCCGTCAGGGGGGCGGGGAGCAGTTCTTC. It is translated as CASSRQGGGEQFF.